This T cell receptor (beta chain) came from a study of siplizumab effects on memory and regulatory T cells. The germline CDR1 and CDR2 sequences are SEHNR and FQNEAQ (reference sequence). The CDR3 contains 16 residues. V was clipped by 5 bases and J by 3 bases, with 17 bases between them. By share of the sample, this clone is medium-sized (0.01 to 0.1%). What it binds is not known. Generated by immunoSEQ multiplex PCR, the TCRdb table keeps only in-frame clones and is missing some. The repertoire holds about 13,000 clones, 40% seen once, with around 10% in the top ten. In the mixed lymphocyte reaction, cells were cocultured for 6 to 7 days at 37°C.

This chain uses TRBV7-9 with TRBJ2-1; weak D call: TRBD1 (6 bases). The clonotype comes from a human donor in good health; the cells came from an allogeneic mixed lymphocyte reaction. The source material was CFSE-low (dividing) CD8+ T cells sorted from an allogeneic mixed lymphocyte reaction. CDR3 protein: CASSELQGRLYNEQFF. CDR3 in DNA: TGTGCCAGCAGCGAACTACAGGGTCGGCTCTACAATGAGCAGTTCTTC.